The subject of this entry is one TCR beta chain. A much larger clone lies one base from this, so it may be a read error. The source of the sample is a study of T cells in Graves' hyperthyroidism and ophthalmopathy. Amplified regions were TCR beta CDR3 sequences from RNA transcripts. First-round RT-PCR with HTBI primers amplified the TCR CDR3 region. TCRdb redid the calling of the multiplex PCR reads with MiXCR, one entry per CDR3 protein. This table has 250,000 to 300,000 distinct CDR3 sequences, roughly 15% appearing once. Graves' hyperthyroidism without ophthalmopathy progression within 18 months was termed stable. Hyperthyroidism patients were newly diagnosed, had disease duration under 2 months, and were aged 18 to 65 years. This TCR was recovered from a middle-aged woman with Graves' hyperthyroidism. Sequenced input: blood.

The CDR3 bases are TGTGCCAGCAGTGATCGACTAGCGGAATCCACAGATACGCAGTATTTT. Translating it yields CASSDRLAESTDTQYF. The rearrangement uses TRBV6-4 and TRBJ2-3, with 9 bases identical to TRBD2. Per the germline V gene, CDR1 is MRHNA and CDR2 is SNTAGT. This CDR3 has 16 residues. Unmatched junction bases numbered 6, after V lost 3 bases and J lost 2 bases.